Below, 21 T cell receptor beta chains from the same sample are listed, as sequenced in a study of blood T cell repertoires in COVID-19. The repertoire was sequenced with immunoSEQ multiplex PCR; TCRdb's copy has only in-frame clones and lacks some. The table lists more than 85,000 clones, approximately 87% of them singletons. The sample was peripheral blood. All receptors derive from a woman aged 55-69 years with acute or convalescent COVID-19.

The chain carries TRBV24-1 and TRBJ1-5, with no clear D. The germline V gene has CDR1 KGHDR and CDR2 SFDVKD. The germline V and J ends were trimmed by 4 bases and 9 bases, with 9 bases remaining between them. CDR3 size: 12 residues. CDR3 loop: CATSDPTGPQHF. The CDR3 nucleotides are TGTGCCACCAGTGACCCCACGGGGCCCCAGCATTTT.

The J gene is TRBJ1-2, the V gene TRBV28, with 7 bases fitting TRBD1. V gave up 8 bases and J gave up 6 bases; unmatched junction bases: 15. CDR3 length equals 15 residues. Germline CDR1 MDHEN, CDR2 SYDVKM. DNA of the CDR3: TGTGCCAGCCTACAGGGGTTTTCGAGGATTCATGGCTACACCTTC. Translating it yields CASLQGFSRIHGYTF.

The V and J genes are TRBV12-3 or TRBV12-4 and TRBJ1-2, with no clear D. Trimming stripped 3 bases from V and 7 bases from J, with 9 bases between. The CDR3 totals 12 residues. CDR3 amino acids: CASSLEGLGYTF. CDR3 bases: TGTGCCAGCAGTTTGGAGGGCCTTGGCTACACCTTC.

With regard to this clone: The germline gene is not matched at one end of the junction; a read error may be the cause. The CDR3 coding sequence is TGTGCCAGCAGATTAGGACTAGCGGGGAACAATGAGCAGTTCTTC. Its translation: CASRLGLAGNNEQFF. This chain links TRBV7-2 with TRBJ2-1, with TRBD2 identical over 12 bases. The germline gives CDR1 SGHTA, CDR2 FQGNSA. CDR3 length: 15 residues.

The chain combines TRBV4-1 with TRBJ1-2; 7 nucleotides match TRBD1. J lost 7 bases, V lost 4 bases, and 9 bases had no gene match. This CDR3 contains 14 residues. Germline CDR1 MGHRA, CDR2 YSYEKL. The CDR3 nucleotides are TGCGCCAGCAGCCTTGGGACAGATAAGGTTGGCTACACCTTC. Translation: CASSLGTDKVGYTF.

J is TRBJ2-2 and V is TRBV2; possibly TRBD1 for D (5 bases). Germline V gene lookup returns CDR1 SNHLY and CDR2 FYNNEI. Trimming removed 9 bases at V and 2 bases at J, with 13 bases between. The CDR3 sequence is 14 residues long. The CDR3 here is CARQERGNTGELFF. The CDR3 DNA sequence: TGTGCCAGACAGGAAAGGGGAAACACCGGGGAGCTGTTTTTT.

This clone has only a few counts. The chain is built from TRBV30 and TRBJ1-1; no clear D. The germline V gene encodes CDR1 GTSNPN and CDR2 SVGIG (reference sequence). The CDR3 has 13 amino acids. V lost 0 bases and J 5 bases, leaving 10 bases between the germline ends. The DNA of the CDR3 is TGTGCCTGGAGTGTTGACGGGAGGACTGAAGCTTTCTTT. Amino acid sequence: CAWSVDGRTEAFF.

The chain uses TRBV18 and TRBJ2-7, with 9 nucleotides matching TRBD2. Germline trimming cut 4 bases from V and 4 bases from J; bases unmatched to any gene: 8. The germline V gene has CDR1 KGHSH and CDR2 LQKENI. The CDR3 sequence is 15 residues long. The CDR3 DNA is TGTGCCAGCTCACTTAGCGGGGGAGTCTCTTACGAGCAGTACTTC. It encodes CASSLSGGVSYEQYF.

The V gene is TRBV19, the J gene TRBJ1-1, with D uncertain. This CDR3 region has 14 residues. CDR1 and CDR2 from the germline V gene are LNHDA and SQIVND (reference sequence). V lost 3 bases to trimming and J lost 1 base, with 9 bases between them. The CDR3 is CASSMVRGNTEAFF. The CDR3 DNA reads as TGTGCCAGTAGTATGGTTCGGGGGAACACTGAAGCTTTCTTT.

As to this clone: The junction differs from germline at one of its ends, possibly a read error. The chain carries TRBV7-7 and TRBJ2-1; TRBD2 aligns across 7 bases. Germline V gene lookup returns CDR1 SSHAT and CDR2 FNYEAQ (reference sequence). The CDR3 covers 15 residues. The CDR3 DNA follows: TGTGCTAGCAGCCAGGGACTAACGGGCCGTAATGAGCAGTTCTTC. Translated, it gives CASSQGLTGRNEQFF.

DNA of the CDR3: TGTGCCAGCCGGGACAGGGGACTACCGAATGAAAAACTGTTTTTT. This codes for CASRDRGLPNEKLFF. J is TRBJ1-4 and V is TRBV2; 10 nucleotides match TRBD1. Looked up from germline, CDR1 is SNHLY and CDR2 is FYNNEI. The ends lost 8 bases at V and 5 bases at J; junction bases unmatched: 8. The CDR3 runs 15 residues.

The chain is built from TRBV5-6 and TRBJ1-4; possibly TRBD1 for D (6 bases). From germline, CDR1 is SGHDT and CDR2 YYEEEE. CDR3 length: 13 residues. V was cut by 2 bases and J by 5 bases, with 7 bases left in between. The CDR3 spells CASSLGQNEKLFF. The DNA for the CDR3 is TGTGCCAGCAGCTTAGGACAGAATGAAAAACTGTTTTTT.

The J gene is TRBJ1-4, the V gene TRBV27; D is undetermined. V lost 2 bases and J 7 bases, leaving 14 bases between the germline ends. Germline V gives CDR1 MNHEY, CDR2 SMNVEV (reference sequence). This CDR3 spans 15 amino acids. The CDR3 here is CASSLAGRPGEKLFF. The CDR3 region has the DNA TGTGCCAGCAGTTTAGCCGGGAGACCGGGTGAAAAACTGTTTTTT.

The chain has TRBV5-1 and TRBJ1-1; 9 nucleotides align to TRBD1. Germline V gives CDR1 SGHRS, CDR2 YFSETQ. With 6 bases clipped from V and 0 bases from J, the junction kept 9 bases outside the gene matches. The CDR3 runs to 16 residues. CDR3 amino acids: CASTPGQGRMNTEAFF. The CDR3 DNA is TGCGCCAGCACCCCGGGACAGGGTAGGATGAACACTGAAGCTTTCTTT.

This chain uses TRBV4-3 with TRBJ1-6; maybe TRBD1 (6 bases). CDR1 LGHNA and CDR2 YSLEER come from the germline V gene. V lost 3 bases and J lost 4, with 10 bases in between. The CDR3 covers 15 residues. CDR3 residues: CASSQDREYNSPLHF. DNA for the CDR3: TGCGCCAGCAGCCAGGACAGAGAATATAATTCACCCCTCCACTTT.

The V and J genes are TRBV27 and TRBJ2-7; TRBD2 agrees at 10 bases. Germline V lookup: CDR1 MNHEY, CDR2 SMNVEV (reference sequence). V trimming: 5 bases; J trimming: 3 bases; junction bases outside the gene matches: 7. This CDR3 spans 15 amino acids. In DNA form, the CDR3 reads TGTGCCAGCAGTCATGGACTAGCGGAGGGCTACGAGCAGTACTTC. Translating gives CASSHGLAEGYEQYF.

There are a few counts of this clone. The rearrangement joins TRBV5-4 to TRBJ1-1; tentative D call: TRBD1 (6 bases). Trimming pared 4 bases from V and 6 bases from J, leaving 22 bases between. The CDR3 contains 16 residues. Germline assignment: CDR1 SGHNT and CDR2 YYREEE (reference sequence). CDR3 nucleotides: TGTGCCAGCAGCGTAACTCCGGGACAAGTGGGGCCTGAAGCTTTCTTT. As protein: CASSVTPGQVGPEAFF.

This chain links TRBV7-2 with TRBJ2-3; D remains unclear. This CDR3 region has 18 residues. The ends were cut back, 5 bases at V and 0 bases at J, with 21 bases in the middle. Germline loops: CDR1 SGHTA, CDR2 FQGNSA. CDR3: CASSQFFNPIASTDTQYF. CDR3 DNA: TGTGCCAGCAGCCAATTCTTTAACCCTATAGCTAGCACAGATACGCAGTATTTT.

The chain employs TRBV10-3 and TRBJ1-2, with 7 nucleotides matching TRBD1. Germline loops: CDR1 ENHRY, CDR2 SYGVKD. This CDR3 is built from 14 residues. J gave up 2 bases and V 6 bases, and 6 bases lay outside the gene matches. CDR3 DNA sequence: TGTGCCATCAGCCCGGCAGGGGGAAACTATGGCTACACCTTC. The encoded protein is CAISPAGGNYGYTF.

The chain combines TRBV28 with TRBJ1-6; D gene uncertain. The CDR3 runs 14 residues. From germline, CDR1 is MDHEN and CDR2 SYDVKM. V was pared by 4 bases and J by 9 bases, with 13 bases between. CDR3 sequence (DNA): TGTGCCAGCAGTTACTACCAGTTGGGTTCACCCCTCCACTTT. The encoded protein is CASSYYQLGSPLHF. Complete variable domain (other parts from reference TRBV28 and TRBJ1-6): DVKVTQSSRYLVKRTGEKVFLECVQDMDHENMFWYRQDPGLGLRLIYFSYDVKMKEKGDIPEGYSVSREKKERFSLILESASTNQTSMYLCASSYYQLGSPLHFGNGTRLTVT.

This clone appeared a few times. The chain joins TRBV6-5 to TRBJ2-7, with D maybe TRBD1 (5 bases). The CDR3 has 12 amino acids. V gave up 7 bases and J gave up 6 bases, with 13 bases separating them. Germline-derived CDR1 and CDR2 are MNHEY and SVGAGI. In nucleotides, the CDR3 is TGTGCCAGCACCGCCAGGGTCGGCGAGCAGTACTTC. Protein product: CASTARVGEQYF.